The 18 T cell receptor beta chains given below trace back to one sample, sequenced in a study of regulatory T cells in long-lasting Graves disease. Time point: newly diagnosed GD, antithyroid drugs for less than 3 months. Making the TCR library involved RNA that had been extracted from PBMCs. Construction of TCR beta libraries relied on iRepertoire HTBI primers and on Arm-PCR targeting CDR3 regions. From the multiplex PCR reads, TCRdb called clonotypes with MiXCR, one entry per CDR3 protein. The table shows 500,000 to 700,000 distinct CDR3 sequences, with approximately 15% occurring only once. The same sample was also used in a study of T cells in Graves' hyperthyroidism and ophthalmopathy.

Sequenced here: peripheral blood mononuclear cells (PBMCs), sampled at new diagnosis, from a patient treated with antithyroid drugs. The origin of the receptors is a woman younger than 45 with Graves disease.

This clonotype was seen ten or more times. The CDR3 coding sequence is TGTGCCAGCAGTCGTACCTCCGGGACCTTCCCAGATACGCAGTATTTT. Its protein is CASSRTSGTFPDTQYF. This rearrangement joins TRBV27 to TRBJ2-3, with D tentatively TRBD1 or TRBD2 (5 bases each). V lost 5 bases and J 4 bases, leaving 19 bases between the germline ends. Germline values: CDR1 MNHEY, CDR2 SMNVEV (reference sequence). The CDR3 runs 16 residues.

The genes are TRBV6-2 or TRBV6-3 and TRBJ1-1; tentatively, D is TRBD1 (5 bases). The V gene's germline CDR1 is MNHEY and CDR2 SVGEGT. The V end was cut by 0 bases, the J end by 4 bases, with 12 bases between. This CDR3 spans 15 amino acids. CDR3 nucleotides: TGTGCCAGCAGTTACTCGTTTGGGGCAGGCACTGAAGCTTTCTTT. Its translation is CASSYSFGAGTEAFF.

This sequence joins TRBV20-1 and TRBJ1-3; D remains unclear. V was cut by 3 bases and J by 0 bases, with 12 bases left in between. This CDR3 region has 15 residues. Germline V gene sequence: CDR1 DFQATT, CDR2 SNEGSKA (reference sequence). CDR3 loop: CSASENIDSGNTIYF. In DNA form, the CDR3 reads TGCAGTGCTAGCGAGAACATCGACTCTGGAAACACCATATATTTT.

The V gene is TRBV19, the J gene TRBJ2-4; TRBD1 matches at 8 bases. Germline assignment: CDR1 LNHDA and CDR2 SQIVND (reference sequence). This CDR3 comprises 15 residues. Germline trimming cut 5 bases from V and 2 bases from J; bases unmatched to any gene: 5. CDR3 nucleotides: TGTGCCAGTAGTTTGGACAGGGCAACCAAAAACATTCAGTACTTC. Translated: CASSLDRATKNIQYF. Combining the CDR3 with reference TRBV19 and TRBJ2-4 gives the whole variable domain DGGITQSPKYLFRKEGQNVTLSCEQNLNHDAMYWYRQDPGQGLRLIYYSQIVNDFQKGDIAEGYSVSREKKESFPLTVTSAQKNPTAFYLCASSLDRATKNIQYFGAGTRLSVL.

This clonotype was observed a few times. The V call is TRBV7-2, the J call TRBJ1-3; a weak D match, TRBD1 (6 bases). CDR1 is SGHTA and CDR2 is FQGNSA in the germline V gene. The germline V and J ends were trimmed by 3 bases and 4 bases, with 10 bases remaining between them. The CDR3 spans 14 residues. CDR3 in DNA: TGTGCCAGCAGCTTGGACAGTCGAGGAAACACCATATATTTT. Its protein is CASSLDSRGNTIYF.

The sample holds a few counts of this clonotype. The CDR3 here is CASSYRGGQGQETQYF. Written as DNA, the CDR3 is TGTGCCAGCAGTTACCGAGGGGGACAGGGTCAAGAGACCCAGTACTTC. The chain employs TRBV6-5 and TRBJ2-5, with 9 bases lining up with TRBD1. Germline CDR1 reads MNHEY; CDR2 reads SVGAGI. The CDR3 has 16 amino acids. The J segment lost 2 bases and the V segment lost 2 bases, leaving 6 bases of the junction unmatched.

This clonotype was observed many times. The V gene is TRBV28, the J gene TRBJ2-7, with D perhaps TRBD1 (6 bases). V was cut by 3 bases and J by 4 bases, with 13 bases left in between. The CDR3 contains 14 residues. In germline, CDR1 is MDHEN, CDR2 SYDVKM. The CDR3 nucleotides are TGTGCCAGCAGTTTTGAGGGGGAAGGGTACGAGCAGTACTTC. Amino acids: CASSFEGEGYEQYF. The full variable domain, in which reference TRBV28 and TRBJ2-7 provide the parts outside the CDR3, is DVKVTQSSRYLVKRTGEKVFLECVQDMDHENMFWYRQDPGLGLRLIYFSYDVKMKEKGDIPEGYSVSREKKERFSLILESASTNQTSMYLCASSFEGEGYEQYFGPGTRLTVT.

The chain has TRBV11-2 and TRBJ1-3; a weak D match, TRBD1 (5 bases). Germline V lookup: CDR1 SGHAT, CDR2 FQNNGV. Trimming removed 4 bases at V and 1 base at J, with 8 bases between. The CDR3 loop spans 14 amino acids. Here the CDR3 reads CASSWDRSGNTIYF. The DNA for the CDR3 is TGTGCCAGCAGCTGGGACCGTTCTGGAAACACCATATATTTT.

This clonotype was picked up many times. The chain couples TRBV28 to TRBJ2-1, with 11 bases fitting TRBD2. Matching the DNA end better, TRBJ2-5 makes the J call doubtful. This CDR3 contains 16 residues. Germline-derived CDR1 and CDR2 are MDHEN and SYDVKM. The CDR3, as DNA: TGTGCCAGCAGCTGGGCTCCGGGACTAGCGGAAGAGACCCAGTACTTC. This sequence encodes CASSWAPGLAEETQYF.

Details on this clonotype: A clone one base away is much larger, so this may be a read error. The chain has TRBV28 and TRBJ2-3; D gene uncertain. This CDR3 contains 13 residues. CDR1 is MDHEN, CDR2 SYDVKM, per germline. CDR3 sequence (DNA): TGTACCAGCAGTCCGACCTACACAGATACGCAGTATTTT. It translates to CTSSPTYTDTQYF.

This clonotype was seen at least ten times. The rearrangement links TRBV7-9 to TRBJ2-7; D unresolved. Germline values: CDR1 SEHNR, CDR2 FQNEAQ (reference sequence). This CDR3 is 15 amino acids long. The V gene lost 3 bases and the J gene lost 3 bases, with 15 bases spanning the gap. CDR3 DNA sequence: TGTGCCAGCAGCTTTCCCCCCGAGGAACTCTACGAGCAGTACTTC. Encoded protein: CASSFPPEELYEQYF. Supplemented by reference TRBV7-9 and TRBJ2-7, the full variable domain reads DTGVSQNPRHKITKRGQNVTFRCDPISEHNRLYWYRQTLGQGPEFLTYFQNEAQLEKSRLLSDRFSAERPKGSFSTLEIQRTEQGDSAMYLCASSFPPEELYEQYFGPGTRLTVT.

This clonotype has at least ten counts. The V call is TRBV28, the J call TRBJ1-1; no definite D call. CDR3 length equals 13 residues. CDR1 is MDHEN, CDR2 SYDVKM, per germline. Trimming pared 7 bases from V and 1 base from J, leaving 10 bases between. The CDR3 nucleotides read TGTGCCAGCACCGTCGGATGGAACACTGAAGCTTTCTTT. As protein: CASTVGWNTEAFF.

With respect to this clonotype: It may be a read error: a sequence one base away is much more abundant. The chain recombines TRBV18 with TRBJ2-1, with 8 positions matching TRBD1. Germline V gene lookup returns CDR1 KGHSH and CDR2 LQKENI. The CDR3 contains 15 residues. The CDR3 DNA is TGTGCCAGCTCAGCTAGACAGGGGAATGGAAATGAGCAGTCCTTC. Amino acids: CASSARQGNGNEQSF.

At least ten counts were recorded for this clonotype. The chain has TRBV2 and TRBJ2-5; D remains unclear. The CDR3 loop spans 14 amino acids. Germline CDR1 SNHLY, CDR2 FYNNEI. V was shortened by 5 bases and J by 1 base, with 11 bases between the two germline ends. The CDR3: CASSRQNSQETQYF. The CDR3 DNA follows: TGTGCCAGCAGTCGACAAAACTCCCAAGAGACCCAGTACTTC.

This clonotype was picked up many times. The CDR3 is CASSFSRTYEQYF. CDR3 nucleotides: TGTGCCAGCAGTTTCTCTAGGACCTACGAGCAGTACTTC. The gene calls are TRBV12-3 or TRBV12-4 and TRBJ2-7; D remains ambiguous. Trimming took 3 bases from V and 2 from J, leaving 8 bases between them. This CDR3 is built from 13 residues.

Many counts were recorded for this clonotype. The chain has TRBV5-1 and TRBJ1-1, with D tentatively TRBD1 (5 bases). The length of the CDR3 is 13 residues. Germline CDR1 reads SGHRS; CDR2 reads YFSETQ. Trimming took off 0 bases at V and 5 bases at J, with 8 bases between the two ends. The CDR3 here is CASSLGGTTEAFF. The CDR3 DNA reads TGCGCCAGCAGCTTGGGAGGGACTACTGAAGCTTTCTTT. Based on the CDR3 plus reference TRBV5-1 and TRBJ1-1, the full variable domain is KAGVTQTPRYLIKTRGQQVTLSCSPISGHRSVSWYQQTPGQGLQFLFEYFSETQRNKGNFPGRFSGRQFSNSRSEMNVSTLELGDSALYLCASSLGGTTEAFFGQGTRLTVV.

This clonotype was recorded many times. CDR3 sequence (DNA): TGTGCCAGCATCCAAGGGGGTACAGGGGTAAGGGAGCCCCAGCATTTT. Its translation: CASIQGGTGVREPQHF. The chain couples TRBV6-1 to TRBJ1-5, with 7 bases identical to TRBD1. V trimming: 7 bases; J trimming: 8 bases; junction bases outside the gene matches: 17. This CDR3 comprises 16 residues. Germline V gene sequence: CDR1 MNHNS, CDR2 SASEGT.

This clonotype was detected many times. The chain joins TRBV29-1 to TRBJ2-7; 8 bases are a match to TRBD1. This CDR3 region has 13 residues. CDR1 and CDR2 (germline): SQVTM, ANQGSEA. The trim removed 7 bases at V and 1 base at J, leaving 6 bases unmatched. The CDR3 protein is CSARQGSSYEQYF. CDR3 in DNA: TGCAGCGCGAGACAGGGGAGTTCCTACGAGCAGTACTTC.